A selection of T cell receptor beta chains follows, all from one sample in a study of blood T cell repertoires in COVID-19. Profiling relied on immunoSEQ multiplex PCR, and the TCRdb table lists in-frame clones only, not all of them. The table includes around 120,000 clones, around 85% detected once. The sequenced sample was peripheral blood. The receptor set was obtained from a man in his 70s who had recovered from COVID-19. Both conserved end residues are part of each CDR3. The D gene is left open where the match is weak. Only some rows state a clone size, as once, few, many or a class for expanded clones.

V	J	D	size	DNA	CDR3
TRBV6-4	TRBJ2-2	TRBD2	NA	TGTGCCAGCAGTGACTCATCTAGCGGGAGCACCGGGGAGCTGTTTTTT	CASSDSSSGSTGELFF
TRBV28	TRBJ2-7	NA	NA	TGTGCCAGCAGAATATCAGGGGGGTTAGCCTACGAGCAGTACTTC	CASRISGGLAYEQYF
TRBV7-9	TRBJ1-2	NA	once	TGTGCCAGCAGCTTACAGCAGGTTCATGGCTACACCTTC	CASSLQQVHGYTF
TRBV15	TRBJ1-1	NA	NA	TGTGCCACCAGCATAACGACTGGGGAGACTGAAGCTTTCTTT	CATSITTGETEAFF
TRBV9	TRBJ2-1	NA	few	TGTGCCAGCAGCGTTATCGGCGGTAGCTCCTACAATGAGCAGTTCTTC	CASSVIGGSSYNEQFF
TRBV6-5	TRBJ1-5	NA	NA	TGTGCCAGCAGTTACTCGACGGCAGGGAATCAGCCCCAGCATTTT	CASSYSTAGNQPQHF
TRBV12-3/TRBV12-4	TRBJ2-5	NA	NA	TGTGCCAGCAGTTTTTGGGATAGGGGGACCCAGTACTTC	CASSFWDRGTQYF
TRBV3-1/TRBV3-2	TRBJ1-6	NA	once	TGTGCCAGCAGCCAAGGGACTGCAGCGGATTCACCCCTCCACTTT	CASSQGTAADSPLHF
TRBV5-1	TRBJ2-5	NA	NA	TGCGCCAGCAGCTTGGCCTGGACGGGGCAAGAGACCCAGTACTTC	CASSLAWTGQETQYF
TRBV18	TRBJ1-2	TRBD1	NA	TGTGCCAGCTCCCTCACCGGGACAGCACTCTATGGCTACACCTTC	CASSLTGTALYGYTF
TRBV2	TRBJ2-3	TRBD2	few	TGTGCCAGCAGTTTTATTCCGGGACTAGCGGAAACTAGCACAGATACGCAGTATTTT	CASSFIPGLAETSTDTQYF
TRBV7-2	TRBJ2-2	TRBD2	NA	TGTGCCAGCAGCCTCTGGACTAGAAGCACCGGGGAGCTGTTTTTT	CASSLWTRSTGELFF
TRBV2	TRBJ2-1	NA	NA	TGTGCCAGCAGTGATGACCTAGCAGACTACAATGAGCAGTTCTTC	CASSDDLADYNEQFF
TRBV12-5	TRBJ2-3	TRBD2	NA	TGTGCTAGCAGCGGGGGTCTCCACACAGATACGCAGTATTTT	CASSGGLHTDTQYF
TRBV9	TRBJ2-3	TRBD2	NA	TGTGCCAGCAGCGCCACCGGGACTAGCGGGAACACAGATACGCAGTATTTT	CASSATGTSGNTDTQYF
TRBV19	TRBJ1-6	TRBD1	NA	TGTGCCAGCCGACAGGGATATAATTCACCCCTCCACTTT	CASRQGYNSPLHF
TRBV5-1	TRBJ2-2	NA	NA	TGCGCCAGCAGTCGAAGAGGGCGGAACACCGGGGAGCTGTTTTTT	CASSRRGRNTGELFF
TRBV11-3	TRBJ2-1	NA	NA	TGTGCCAGCAGCTTAGTTCGGGGGATCGATGAGCAGTTCTTC	CASSLVRGIDEQFF
TRBV28	TRBJ1-5	NA	NA	TGTGCCAGCAGTAATGCAGGGGACCCCGATCAGCCCCAGCATTTT	CASSNAGDPDQPQHF
TRBV4-1	TRBJ2-5	NA	NA	TGCGCCAGCAGCCAAGAACAGGGAGGGTTGAAGACCCAGTACTTC	CASSQEQGGLKTQYF
TRBV24-1	TRBJ2-6	TRBD1	NA	TGTGCCACCAGTGACCCGACAGGGACGGAAGCCAACGTCCTGACTTTC	CATSDPTGTEANVLTF
TRBV5-1	TRBJ1-1	TRBD1	NA	TGCGCCAGCAGCTCCGGGACAGGACAGAACACTGAAGCTTTCTTT	CASSSGTGQNTEAFF
TRBV13	TRBJ1-1	TRBD1	NA	TGTGCCAGCGGCAGAGCAGGGGGTTTGAACACTGAAGCTTTCTTT	CASGRAGGLNTEAFF
TRBV7-9	TRBJ2-7	TRBD2	NA	TGTGCCAGCAGCCCCCGCCGGGAGCGGGGGAATGGCGAGCAGTACTTC	CASSPRRERGNGEQYF
TRBV28	TRBJ2-1	TRBD2	few	TGTGCCAGCAGGTACTCCCGCCAGCGGGGCTACAATGAGCAGTTCTTC	CASRYSRQRGYNEQFF
TRBV13	TRBJ2-3	NA	NA	TGTGCCAGCAGCTTAGGGGCTATGGAGGGGCCACAAGATACGCAGTATTTT	CASSLGAMEGPQDTQYF
TRBV6-1	TRBJ1-2	TRBD1	NA	TGTGCCAGCAGTGAACGACAGGGACCTAACTATGGCTACACCTTC	CASSERQGPNYGYTF
TRBV5-4	TRBJ1-2	NA	NA	TGTGCCAGCAGCTTGGGGTCAGGGGACGGCTATGGCTACACCTTC	CASSLGSGDGYGYTF
TRBV5-1	TRBJ2-3	NA	NA	TGCGCCAGCAGCGTAGAATGGAGCACAGATACGCAGTATTTT	CASSVEWSTDTQYF
TRBV19	TRBJ1-5	TRBD1	NA	TGTGCCAGTAGCGACAGGGACAATCAGCCCCAGCATTTT	CASSDRDNQPQHF
TRBV5-6	TRBJ2-7	NA	NA	TGTGCCAGCAGCTCCATCTCGCTCCGGCATACAGGGGCGGGGGAGCAGTACTTC	CASSSISLRHTGAGEQYF
TRBV19	TRBJ1-1	NA	NA	TGTGCCAGTAGTACGGGGACTCCCCGAGCCACTGAAGCTTTCTTT	CASSTGTPRATEAFF
TRBV6-5	TRBJ2-2	TRBD1	NA	TGTGCCAGTGCCAACCGGGACAGGAACACCGGGGAGCTGTTTTTT	CASANRDRNTGELFF
TRBV7-2	TRBJ2-7	TRBD2	NA	TGTGCCAGCGCCGGACGGGCGGGAGTCGTCCACGAGCAGTACTTC	CASAGRAGVVHEQYF
TRBV5-1	TRBJ2-3	TRBD2	NA	TGCGCCAGCAGCTTATCGGGAGGGCCGTCGGATACGCAGTATTTT	CASSLSGGPSDTQYF
TRBV27	TRBJ1-1	NA	NA	TGTGCCAGCAGTTTCAGGTGGGTAATTAACACTGAAGCTTTCTTT	CASSFRWVINTEAFF
TRBV7-9	TRBJ1-5	TRBD1	few	TGTGCCAGCAGCAAGACAGGGACCTATCAGCCCCAGCATTTT	CASSKTGTYQPQHF
TRBV5-1	TRBJ1-1	NA	NA	TGCGCCAGCAGCTTGGTGTCAGTCAACACTGAAGCTTTCTTT	CASSLVSVNTEAFF
TRBV5-1	TRBJ2-1	NA	few	TGCGCCAGCAGCTTGACCTTCCCCGGGGTGAATGAGCAGTTCTTC	CASSLTFPGVNEQFF
TRBV5-4	TRBJ1-5	NA	few	TGTGCCAGCAATCTTGATCAGCCCCAGCATTTT	CASNLDQPQHF
TRBV27	TRBJ2-1	NA	NA	TGTGCCAGCAGTACGGGGGGCAGGGAGCAGTTCTTC	CASSTGGREQFF
TRBV14	TRBJ2-5	NA	NA	TGTGCCAGCAGCCAAGGACAAATGGAGACCCAGTACTTC	CASSQGQMETQYF
TRBV19	TRBJ1-2	NA	once	TGTGCCAGTAGTATCGCCCAGGGAGGTGGCTACACCTTC	CASSIAQGGGYTF
TRBV28	TRBJ2-2	NA	many	TGTGCCAGCAGTTTATACCCGGACAGAATCAACACCGGGGAGCTGTTTTTT	CASSLYPDRINTGELFF
TRBV6-5	TRBJ1-4	NA	NA	TGTGCCAGCAGTTACTCGAGGACAACTAATGAAAAACTGTTTTTT	CASSYSRTTNEKLFF
TRBV7-9	TRBJ2-1	NA	once	TGTGCCAGCAGCTTAACTCAGGGGACGCCCGAGCAGTTCTTC	CASSLTQGTPEQFF
TRBV7-2	TRBJ2-5	TRBD1	NA	TGTGCCAGCAGGTCCGGGACAGGGCTGGAGGAGACCCAGTACTTC	CASRSGTGLEETQYF
TRBV6-5	TRBJ1-5	NA	once	TGTGCCTCCGGGGGTCGCAATCAGCCCCAGCATTTT	CASGGRNQPQHF